This T cell receptor (beta chain) was captured by sequencing in a study of T cells in Graves' hyperthyroidism and ophthalmopathy. The source of the PBMCs was around 9 ml of fresh peripheral blood. Researchers amplified the TCR beta CDR3 regions from RNA transcripts. Primed by the HTBI set, a first-round RT-PCR was run on the TCR CDR3. From the multiplex PCR reads, TCRdb called clonotypes with MiXCR, one entry per CDR3 protein. The data show nearly 750,000 distinct CDR3 sequences, about a third seen once. General observations from the study: The authors' 13 V-J model separated ophthalmopathy from stable hyperthyroidism. Blood also carried most thyroid clonotypes expanded above 0.001.

Details on this clonotype: The antigen remains unidentified.

The sequenced material came from blood. This TCR was sampled from a middle-aged woman with Graves' hyperthyroidism.

The CDR3 DNA sequence: TGCAGTGCTAACGGACAGGGGCTAGCGGGGAAAGAGACCCAGTACTTC. Protein sequence: CSANGQGLAGKETQYF. The J gene is TRBJ2-5, the V gene TRBV20-1; tentatively, D is TRBD1 or TRBD2 (9 bases each). The germline V gene encodes CDR1 DFQATT and CDR2 SNEGSKA (reference sequence). The germline V and J ends were trimmed by 4 bases and 3 bases, with 21 bases remaining between them. This CDR3 has 16 residues.